Listed below are T cell receptor beta chains from one sample, sequenced in a study of control samples from healthy donors and cancer patients. Clones were read by immunoSEQ multiplex PCR, and TCRdb kept only the in-frame ones, dropping some. The table has about 160,000 clones, roughly 94% seen once; the top ten hold approximately 15%. Source material: PBMCs. The receptors originated from a man between 60 and 75 years old with colorectal cancer. CDR3s include the opening cysteine and the closing phenylalanine or tryptophan. The order of the fields is V gene, J gene, CDR3 protein.

v_call: TRBV6-5
j_call: TRBJ1-1
cdr3_aa: CASSYSGRVNTEAFF

v_call: TRBV19
j_call: TRBJ1-3
cdr3_aa: CASSMRGQGISGNTIYF

v_call: TRBV4-2
j_call: TRBJ2-1
cdr3_aa: CASSQEPSGGADEQFF

v_call: TRBV5-1
j_call: TRBJ2-3
cdr3_aa: CASSWTSSGRPTDTQYF

v_call: TRBV7-2
j_call: TRBJ1-5
cdr3_aa: CASSFLGYSNQPQHF

v_call: TRBV14
j_call: TRBJ1-1
cdr3_aa: CASSLTGGIDTEAFF

v_call: TRBV2
j_call: TRBJ1-3
cdr3_aa: CASSAFGSSVHLLSGNTIYF

v_call: TRBV6-2/TRBV6-3
j_call: TRBJ2-7
cdr3_aa: CASSRPGTLSYEQYF

v_call: TRBV29-1
j_call: TRBJ1-1
cdr3_aa: CSVRDRASNTEAFF

v_call: TRBV2
j_call: TRBJ2-4
cdr3_aa: CASSGTVTAKNIQYF

v_call: TRBV5-1
j_call: TRBJ1-1
cdr3_aa: CASSLGGLNTEAFF

v_call: TRBV20-1
j_call: TRBJ2-6
cdr3_aa: CSASPLSGANVLTF

v_call: TRBV7-2
j_call: TRBJ2-5
cdr3_aa: CASSLERGGISETQYF

v_call: TRBV10-3
j_call: TRBJ1-2
cdr3_aa: CAISESGGYTF

v_call: TRBV10-3
j_call: TRBJ1-3
cdr3_aa: CASLGQAGNTIYF

v_call: TRBV5-4
j_call: TRBJ1-2
cdr3_aa: CASSLAGVGQGPGYTF

v_call: TRBV5-4
j_call: TRBJ2-7
cdr3_aa: CASSLGTGFAYEQYF

v_call: TRBV9
j_call: TRBJ2-5
cdr3_aa: CASSPWDSQETQYF

v_call: TRBV19
j_call: TRBJ1-4
cdr3_aa: CASSDRSQLNEKLFF

v_call: TRBV30
j_call: TRBJ2-5
cdr3_aa: CAWSARSETQYF

v_call: TRBV29-1
j_call: TRBJ2-3
cdr3_aa: CSVLGTSGGGDTQYF

v_call: TRBV6-5
j_call: TRBJ2-3
cdr3_aa: CASSYRPKLDTQYF